This section outlines one T cell receptor beta chain sequence together with its context. The antigen it binds to is not known. Base qualities were left out, and no much larger clone turns up one base away. TCR CDR3 regions were amplified from genomic DNA by multiplex PCR using the deep immunoSEQ assay. For each cell subset, the extracted genomic DNA was distributed evenly across all wells of several immunoSEQ 96-well plates, and each plate served as one replicate. For sorted subsets, roughly 190 ng of genomic DNA, equivalent to about 30,000 T cell genomes, went into each replicate PCR. Purified libraries were measured with a Qubit 3.0 fluorometer, size-checked on a Bioanalyzer 2100, and measured again with the KAPA Library Quantification kit. Each immunoSEQ 96-well plate was sequenced on its own single-read 150-cycle Illumina NextSeq 550 flow cell. The authors' pipeline ran thus. The immunoSEQ output contained only junctional sequences without quality scores, so filtering could not match that applied to full-length reads. Sequences were annotated with PyIR, a Python wrapper for IgBLAST v1.9, using IMGT germline references to assign V/J genes and CDR3. Reads with weak V/J assignments (E-value above 1e-6), missing CDR3, stop codons, out-of-frame junctions, or ambiguous translated residues were removed. V3J clonotypes were defined as sequences sharing the same inferred V gene, J gene, and CDR3 amino acid sequence. The percentage overlap between two repertoires was calculated by dividing the number of shared unique clonotypes by the size of the smaller repertoire. Three approaches were used to assess repertoire richness: RTK rarefaction, the Chao1 estimator, and Recon v2.1 estimates of unobserved clonotypes. OLGA was used to compute generation probabilities for all TCRbeta clonotypes that the gDNA method yielded from four donors. Held by TCRdb, this immuneACCESS table contains in-frame sequences only and omits some clones. Under half of the omission traces to an unresolved V gene where checked; the cause of the rest is unknown. V and J calls and clone size are those listed in that table; D and trimming were worked out from the DNA. Within this sample are about 2.4 million clones, with roughly 93% of them counted one time only. The ten largest account for about 0.39% of the sample.

Ends trimmed: V by 5 bases, J by 8 bases; bases unmatched to a gene: 14. Via the germline V gene, CDR1 is SGHTA and CDR2 FQGNSA. Its CDR3 holds 18 amino acids, cysteine through phenylalanine. Here the CDR3 DNA is all that survives: 54 bases in frame from base 1. This entry comes from a study of shared clonotypes between healthy human individuals (TCRdb year 2020). With regard to the full study: A couple of women and a few men aged 18 to 49 years were included in the cohort. Between about 0.8 and 8.9 billion PBMCs per donor were obtained by leukapheresis. To increase sequencing depth and limit assay-specific biases, TCR repertoire library preparation and sequencing were carried out by different laboratories using diverse techniques. To estimate repertoire size and how much clonotypes are shared between individuals, the study performed deep sequencing of blood TCR repertoires from a handful of healthy adults. For each donor, three plates each were used for CD4 naive and CD4 memory, two plates were used for CD8 naive, and one plate was used for CD8 memory. Study-wide conclusions, independent of this receptor: Rarefaction of sorted-subset datasets indicated incomplete sequencing despite the large sequencing depth. Larger estimated clonotype richness was generally found for naive subsets than for memory subsets. Sampling was restricted to blood, and TCR repertoires in tissue are likely to differ from TCR repertoires in blood. Compared with non-shared clonotypes, the clonotypes found in all four sorted-subset donors had higher generation probabilities. The genetic and exposure-history diversity represented was limited by the small number of donors. About 5% of naive CD4, 3.5% of naive CD8, roughly 2.4% of memory CD4, and around 0.4% of memory CD8 clonotypes were shared across several donors. Based on pairwise subsampling, the degree of clonotype sharing among donors was expected to be affected by sequencing depth.

The donors were healthy, HIV-negative adults with no recently reported acute infections or vaccinations. Every donor was a Caucasian adult residing in Nashville, Tennessee, USA. CD4+ T cells were enriched through magnetic negative selection, after which naive cells were positively selected on CD45RA and the remaining negative fraction served as the memory subset. After blood collection by leukapheresis, PBMCs were isolated using Ficoll-Histopaque density gradient centrifugation and then cryopreserved in the vapor phase of liquid nitrogen. Analytical flow cytometry was used to check the purity and quantity of every magnetically sorted T cell population. From each sorted fraction, genomic DNA was isolated and quantified by UV absorbance on a Nanodrop 2000c.

The specimen sequenced was naive CD4+ T cells from PBMCs. The sample's cell subset or site, from its label and the paper: CD45RA+ positively selected. The V gene is TRBV7-2 and the J gene is TRBJ2-1; TRBD2 lines up with 14 middle nucleotides. This receptor was taken from a man between 18 and 35 years old in good health. Some clones in this sample may be carry-over from other donors' samples. The nucleotide sequence is TGTGCCAGCAGCCTCAGGTTTGGGACTAGCGGGAGTGGGGATGAGCAGTTCTTC. This gives the protein CASSLRFGTSGSGDEQFF.